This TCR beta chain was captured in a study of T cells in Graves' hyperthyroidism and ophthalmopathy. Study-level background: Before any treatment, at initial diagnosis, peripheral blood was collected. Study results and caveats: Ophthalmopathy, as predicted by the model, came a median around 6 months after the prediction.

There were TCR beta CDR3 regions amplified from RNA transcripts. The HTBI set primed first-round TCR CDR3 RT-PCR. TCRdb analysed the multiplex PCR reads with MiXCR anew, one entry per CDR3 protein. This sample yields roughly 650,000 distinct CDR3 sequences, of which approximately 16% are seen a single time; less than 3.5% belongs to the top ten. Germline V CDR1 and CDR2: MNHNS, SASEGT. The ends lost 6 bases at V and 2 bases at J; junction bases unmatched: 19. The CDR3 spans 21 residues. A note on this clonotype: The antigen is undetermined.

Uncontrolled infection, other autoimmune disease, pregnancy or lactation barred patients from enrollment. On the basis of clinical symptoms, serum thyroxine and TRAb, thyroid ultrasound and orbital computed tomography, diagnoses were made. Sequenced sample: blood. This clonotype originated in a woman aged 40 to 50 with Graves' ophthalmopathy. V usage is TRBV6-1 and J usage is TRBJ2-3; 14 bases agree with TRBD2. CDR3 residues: CASRLPNPGLAGDTHTDTQYF. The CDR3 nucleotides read TGTGCCAGCAGGCTTCCGAACCCGGGACTAGCGGGGGACACCCACACAGATACGCAGTATTTT.